This is a list of T cell receptor beta chains from one sample in a study of blood T cell repertoires in COVID-19. Libraries were prepared by immunoSEQ multiplex PCR; TCRdb keeps only in-frame clonotypes and omits some of them. The profile shows approximately 120,000 clones, 60% to 85% of them singletons. The sequenced sample was peripheral blood. These receptors all stem from an elderly man with acute or convalescent COVID-19. Each CDR3 is given with its conserved first and last residue. Fields, in order: clone size, D gene, V gene, J gene, CDR3 protein, CDR3 DNA. A D gene is named only where the DNA matches it firmly. Expanded clones get a size class; other rows say once, few or many, or leave the size out.

few	.	TRBV30	TRBJ1-5	CAWNEKQKNQPQHF	TGTGCCTGGAATGAAAAACAGAAAAATCAGCCCCAGCATTTT
few	.	TRBV19	TRBJ1-2	CASRLEDYYGYTF	TGTGCCAGTAGACTTGAGGACTACTATGGCTACACCTTC
.	.	TRBV19	TRBJ2-7	CASSGPTGTTRKQYF	TGTGCCAGTAGCGGCCCCACGGGGACAACCAGGAAGCAGTACTTC
.	.	TRBV7-2	TRBJ1-2	CASSLDPVLANYGYTF	TGTGCCAGCAGCTTAGACCCGGTGTTGGCTAACTATGGCTACACCTTC
.	TRBD1	TRBV13	TRBJ1-2	CASSQRTGGYGYTF	TGTGCCAGCAGCCAAAGGACAGGGGGTTATGGCTACACCTTC
.	TRBD2	TRBV5-1	TRBJ2-5	CASSSPTSDIQETQYF	TGCGCCAGCAGCTCCCCGACTAGCGACATCCAAGAGACCCAGTACTTC
few	.	TRBV12-3/TRBV12-4	TRBJ1-1	CASSRGAVAFF	TGTGCCAGCAGTCGGGGGGCCGTGGCTTTCTTT
.	.	TRBV5-1	TRBJ2-6	CASSYRTAGANVLTF	TGCGCCAGCAGCTACCGGACAGCAGGGGCCAACGTCCTGACTTTC
.	TRBD1	TRBV5-1	TRBJ1-1	CASSLGTGNRDTEAFF	TGCGCCAGCAGCCTGGGGACAGGGAATAGGGACACTGAAGCTTTCTTT
.	TRBD1	TRBV7-9	TRBJ1-2	CASSRGQGSYGYTF	TGTGCCAGCAGCCGAGGACAGGGTAGCTATGGCTACACCTTC
.	.	TRBV6-5	TRBJ2-5	CASSYSGNQETQYF	TGTGCCAGCAGTTACTCTGGCAACCAAGAGACCCAGTACTTC
.	TRBD2	TRBV4-3	TRBJ2-5	CASSQGLAQETQYF	TGCGCCAGCAGCCAAGGACTAGCGCAGGAGACCCAGTACTTC
.	TRBD1	TRBV2	TRBJ2-7	CASARDRGFYEQYF	TGTGCCAGCGCCCGGGACAGGGGGTTCTACGAGCAGTACTTC
.	TRBD1	TRBV30	TRBJ1-6	CAWMGQNNSPLHF	TGTGCCTGGATGGGACAGAATAATTCACCCCTCCACTTT
.	TRBD1	TRBV5-4	TRBJ2-2	CATPGDSLGELFF	TGTGCCACCCCTGGGGACAGCTTGGGGGAGCTGTTTTTT
.	.	TRBV6-5	TRBJ2-7	CASTNTFTYEQYF	TGTGCCAGCACGAACACGTTCACCTACGAGCAGTACTTC
few	.	TRBV7-2	TRBJ2-7	CASSFDQGPYEQYF	TGTGCCAGCAGCTTTGACCAGGGGCCCTACGAGCAGTACTTC
.	TRBD2	TRBV7-9	TRBJ2-7	CASSPSGGDSYEQYF	TGTGCCAGCAGCCCCTCGGGGGGGGACTCCTACGAGCAGTACTTC
.	.	TRBV18	TRBJ2-6	CASSPAGPLSGANVLTF	TGTGCCAGCTCACCAGCAGGCCCCCTCTCTGGGGCCAACGTCCTGACTTTC
.	TRBD1	TRBV18	TRBJ1-5	CASSPTGLYNQPQHF	TGTGCCAGCTCCCCGACAGGGTTATACAATCAGCCCCAGCATTTT
few	TRBD2	TRBV10-1	TRBJ2-3	CASSEGTSCADTQYF	TGCGCCAGCAGTGAAGGGACTAGCTGTGCAGATACGCAGTATTTT
.	TRBD2	TRBV4-1	TRBJ2-7	CASSLARTSGTYEQYF	TGCGCCAGCAGCCTGGCGCGGACTAGCGGTACCTACGAGCAGTACTTC
.	.	TRBV12-3/TRBV12-4	TRBJ1-3	CATRAGRADTIYF	TGTGCCACCAGGGCAGGGAGGGCGGACACCATATATTTT
few	.	TRBV28	TRBJ1-5	CASSSAQGWAQPQHF	TGTGCCAGCAGTTCCGCCCAGGGGTGGGCTCAGCCCCAGCATTTT
.	TRBD1	TRBV5-1	TRBJ2-1	CASSGTNDRGGEQFF	TGCGCCAGCAGCGGGACCAATGACAGGGGCGGTGAGCAGTTCTTC
.	TRBD1	TRBV5-6	TRBJ2-4	CASSLTGTGGNIQYF	TGTGCCAGCAGCTTAACCGGGACAGGGGGGAACATTCAGTACTTC
.	TRBD1	TRBV28	TRBJ1-2	CASSRTGVSYGYTF	TGTGCCAGCAGTCGGACAGGGGTGAGCTATGGCTACACCTTC
.	TRBD1	TRBV29-1	TRBJ2-7	CSVETEATGSYEQYF	TGCAGCGTTGAAACTGAGGCGACAGGGTCCTACGAGCAGTACTTC
.	.	TRBV7-9	TRBJ2-7	CASSLVGARMVEQYF	TGTGCCAGCAGCTTAGTGGGGGCGCGAATGGTCGAGCAGTACTTC
.	TRBD1	TRBV7-2	TRBJ1-3	CASSAGQISGNTIYF	TGTGCCAGCAGCGCGGGACAGATATCAGGAAACACCATATATTTT
.	.	TRBV10-3	TRBJ2-7	CAISEGGYEQYF	TGTGCCATCAGTGAAGGCGGCTACGAGCAGTACTTC
.	.	TRBV28	TRBJ1-1	CASSPSRARGAEAFF	TGTGCCAGCAGTCCCTCACGGGCGCGGGGCGCTGAAGCTTTCTTT
.	.	TRBV15	TRBJ2-7	CATSYQGTREQYF	TGTGCCACCAGCTACCAGGGGACGAGAGAGCAGTACTTC
.	TRBD1	TRBV3-1/TRBV3-2	TRBJ1-6	CASSQVMRDRGSPLHF	TGTGCCAGCAGCCAAGTTATGAGGGACAGGGGGTCACCCCTCCACTTT
.	.	TRBV3-1/TRBV3-2	TRBJ2-5	CASSQLAGGTQYF	TGTGCCAGCAGCCAATTAGCCGGGGGGACCCAGTACTTC
.	.	TRBV12-5	TRBJ2-7	CASGLVSAEQYF	TGTGCTAGTGGTTTGGTATCTGCGGAGCAGTACTTC
.	TRBD2	TRBV3-1/TRBV3-2	TRBJ2-7	CASSQRGLEQYF	TGTGCCAGCAGCCAACGGGGACTAGAGCAGTACTTC
once	.	TRBV3-1/TRBV3-2	TRBJ1-1	CASSHQGVRTEAFF	TGTGCCAGCAGCCATCAAGGAGTCCGCACTGAAGCTTTCTTT
.	.	TRBV5-4	TRBJ2-1	CASSLGQVGDEQFF	TGTGCCAGCAGCTTGGGACAAGTTGGCGATGAGCAGTTCTTC
.	TRBD1	TRBV6-5	TRBJ1-3	CASKDGQAGNTIYF	TGTGCCAGCAAGGACGGACAGGCTGGAAACACCATATATTTT
few	.	TRBV7-9	TRBJ2-5	CASSLRAGLETQYF	TGTGCCAGCAGCTTACGGGCAGGGTTAGAGACCCAGTACTTC
once	.	TRBV5-5	TRBJ2-3	CASSLGNYYTDTQYF	TGTGCCAGCAGCTTGGGAAACTACTACACAGATACGCAGTATTTT